One sample yielded the 29 T cell receptor beta chains listed below, sequenced in a study of blood T cell repertoires in COVID-19 (dated by TCRdb to the early 2020s). Libraries were built with the immunoSEQ multiplex PCR assay. TCRdb limited this immuneACCESS table to in-frame rearrangements with V and J called. A share of clones is missing; checked studies link under half to unresolved V genes, and the rest is unexplained. For this sample the table gives some 70,000 clones, of which about nine tenths were detected only once. The ten biggest clones cover roughly 6.5% of the sample. The sample was peripheral blood. These receptors were taken from a man between 50 and 59 years old with active COVID-19.

The sample holds a few counts of this clone. The chain couples TRBV7-2 to TRBJ2-7, with D possibly matching TRBD2 (5 bases). The CDR3 contains 13 residues. The V and J ends lost 0 bases and 5 bases respectively, with 8 bases between them. Germline CDR1 reads SGHTA; CDR2 reads FQGNSA. The CDR3 coding sequence is TGTGCCAGCAGCTTAGCCTCGGGGAACGAGCAGTACTTC. This sequence encodes CASSLASGNEQYF.

J is TRBJ2-2 and V is TRBV6-2 or TRBV6-3; D is uncertain. V lost 3 bases and J lost 5, with 4 bases in between. From germline, CDR1 is MNHEY and CDR2 SVGEGT. CDR3 length equals 12 residues. The CDR3, as DNA: TGTGCCAGCAGTTATACTACCGGGGAGCTGTTTTTT. Its protein is CASSYTTGELFF.

The gene calls are TRBV25-1 and TRBJ1-2; TRBD1 agrees at 7 bases. There are 14 residues in the CDR3. J gave up 5 bases and V 5 bases, and 8 bases lay outside the gene matches. The germline V gene encodes CDR1 MGHDK and CDR2 SYGVNS. The CDR3 DNA is TGTGCCAGCAGTAGAGGGGGCGGCGGGTATGGCTACACCTTC. Protein: CASSRGGGGYGYTF.

The V gene is TRBV28, the J gene TRBJ1-4, with 8 bases identical to TRBD1. Germline-derived CDR1 and CDR2 are MDHEN and SYDVKM. Trimming took 6 bases from V and 1 from J; bases not matched to a gene: 1. The CDR3 totals 14 residues. CDR3 sequence (DNA): TGTGCCAGCAGAACAGGGGGAACTAATGAAAAACTGTTTTTT. Translated: CASRTGGTNEKLFF.

The sample holds one count of this clone. The gene calls are TRBV7-2 and TRBJ1-2; 12 positions match TRBD1. J was trimmed by 7 bases and V by 5 bases; bases with no gene match: 8. The CDR3 covers 15 residues. Per the germline V gene, CDR1 is SGHTA and CDR2 is FQGNSA. The CDR3 sequence: CASSPTGDRGLGYTF. In DNA form, the CDR3 reads TGTGCCAGCAGCCCAACTGGGGACAGGGGGCTTGGCTACACCTTC.

This chain links TRBV9 with TRBJ2-7, with D possibly TRBD2 on 7 matching bases. V dropped 4 bases and J dropped 2 bases, with 16 bases sitting between them. This CDR3 has 15 residues. CDR1 and CDR2 (germline): SGDLS, YYNGEE. The CDR3 DNA sequence: TGTGCCAGCAGCATAGGGGGAGGGGTTACCTACGAGCAGTACTTC. Translated, it gives CASSIGGGVTYEQYF. Full variable domain (remainder filled in from reference TRBV9 and TRBJ2-7): DSGVTQTPKHLITATGQRVTLRCSPRSGDLSVYWYQQSLDQGLQFLIQYYNGEERAKGNILERFSAQQFPDLHSELNLSSLELGDSALYFCASSIGGGVTYEQYFGPGTRLTVT.

The chain has TRBV28 and TRBJ2-1, with TRBD2 matching 8 bases. The V gene end was trimmed by 10 bases and the J gene end by 6 bases; junction bases not matched to a gene: 8. CDR1 is MDHEN, CDR2 SYDVKM, per germline. The length of the CDR3 is 13 residues. The CDR3 is CATGGLFVNEQFF. Here the CDR3 DNA reads TGTGCCACGGGGGGGCTCTTCGTCAATGAGCAGTTCTTC.

This sequence joins TRBV28 and TRBJ2-2; 12 bases line up with TRBD2. The V gene end was trimmed by 3 bases and the J gene end by 3 bases; junction bases not matched to a gene: 11. Germline values: CDR1 MDHEN, CDR2 SYDVKM. The CDR3 runs 19 residues. CDR3 in DNA: TGTGCCAGCAGTTTTCCCGGGCTAGCGGGGGGGCCGGACACCGGGGAGCTGTTTTTT. Its translation: CASSFPGLAGGPDTGELFF.

The chain links TRBV5-5 to TRBJ2-3; TRBD2 matches at 7 bases. This CDR3 spans 16 amino acids. CDR1 is SGHKS and CDR2 is YYEKEE in the germline V gene (reference sequence). Unmatched junction bases numbered 12, after V lost 4 bases and J lost 4 bases. The CDR3 protein is CASSPQGGRSPDTQYF. For the CDR3, the DNA is TGTGCCAGCAGCCCCCAGGGAGGGAGAAGCCCAGATACGCAGTATTTT.

The genes are TRBV19 and TRBJ1-4, with D possibly TRBD1 on 5 matching bases. Germline-derived CDR1 and CDR2 are LNHDA and SQIVND (reference sequence). The CDR3 loop spans 15 amino acids. V was pared by 9 bases and J by 3 bases, with 17 bases between. The CDR3 is CASSATGYANEKLFF. CDR3 nucleotide sequence: TGTGCCAGCTCAGCTACAGGTTACGCTAATGAAAAACTGTTTTTT.

The genes are TRBV18 and TRBJ2-4; no clear D gene. The CDR3 has 16 residues. V lost 3 bases to trimming and J lost 2 bases, with 14 bases between them. Germline CDR1 and CDR2: KGHSH and LQKENI. Here the CDR3 DNA reads TGTGCCAGCTCACCGCAGAAGGCGGTCTCCAAAAACATTCAGTACTTC. Encoded protein: CASSPQKAVSKNIQYF.

The chain combines TRBV5-1 with TRBJ2-1; 11 bases match TRBD2. V lost 3 bases to trimming and J lost 0 bases; unmatched junction nucleotides: 17. Germline assignment: CDR1 SGHRS and CDR2 YFSETQ. There are 21 residues in the CDR3. The CDR3 DNA sequence: TGCGCCAGCAGCTCCGCCGCTTCCGGGACTAGCGGTACATTCTCCTACAATGAGCAGTTCTTC. The encoded protein is CASSSAASGTSGTFSYNEQFF.

V and J are TRBV28 and TRBJ2-3, with D possibly matching TRBD2 (7 bases). The CDR3 spans 15 residues. Germline values: CDR1 MDHEN, CDR2 SYDVKM. Trimming stripped 3 bases from V and 0 bases from J, with 10 bases between. In nucleotides, the CDR3 is TGTGCCAGCAGTTTGGGGGGGCGCAGCACAGATACGCAGTATTTT. Residues: CASSLGGRSTDTQYF.

The chain couples TRBV7-2 to TRBJ2-1; TRBD2 might be the D (5 bases). The V end was cut by 1 base, the J end by 6 bases, with 10 bases between. Per germline, CDR1 SGHTA and CDR2 FQGNSA. The CDR3 loop spans 14 amino acids. Here the CDR3 reads CASSLVVASNEQFF. CDR3 coding DNA: TGTGCCAGCAGCTTAGTAGTAGCGTCCAATGAGCAGTTCTTC.

This chain links TRBV27 with TRBJ2-1; TRBD2 agrees at 10 bases. Germline loops: CDR1 MNHEY, CDR2 SMNVEV (reference sequence). This CDR3 has 16 amino acids. V shed 6 bases, J shed 7 bases, and the junction held 12 bases outside the gene matches. CDR3 region: CASRSSGRGFGNEQFF. The DNA for the CDR3 is TGTGCCAGCAGGTCCAGCGGGAGGGGTTTTGGGAATGAGCAGTTCTTC.

J is TRBJ2-5 and V is TRBV5-1; 7 bases map to TRBD1. Trimming took 4 bases from V and 2 from J; bases not matched to a gene: 17. The CDR3 contains 18 residues. CDR1 and CDR2 from the germline V gene are SGHRS and YFSETQ. The DNA for the CDR3 is TGCGCCAGCAGCCCCCATATAAGGGACAGTCTAGAACAAGAGACCCAGTACTTC. The encoded protein is CASSPHIRDSLEQETQYF.

The rearrangement links TRBV6-6 to TRBJ2-4, with TRBD1 matching over 8 bases. Trimming cost V 5 bases and J 0 bases; bases outside gene matches: 6. This CDR3 is 16 amino acids long. Looked up from germline, CDR1 is MNHNY and CDR2 is SVGAGI (reference sequence). The CDR3 spells CASSTTGGLAKNIQYF. The CDR3 region has the DNA TGTGCCAGCAGTACAACAGGGGGTTTAGCCAAAAACATTCAGTACTTC.

V and J are TRBV5-5 and TRBJ2-3, with unresolved D. V was trimmed by 0 bases and J by 0 bases, leaving 5 bases between them. The CDR3 sequence is 14 residues long. CDR1 and CDR2 from the germline V gene are SGHKS and YYEKEE (reference sequence). This CDR3 is CASSLAQSTDTQYF. The CDR3 bases are TGTGCCAGCAGCTTGGCGCAGAGCACAGATACGCAGTATTTT.

For the CDR3, the DNA is TGTGCCAGCAGCTTCCGAGCGGTGGAGACCCAGTACTTC. This gives the protein CASSFRAVETQYF. The V call is TRBV7-2, the J call TRBJ2-5, with a tentative D call TRBD2 (5 bases). CDR1 SGHTA and CDR2 FQGNSA come from the germline V gene. Deletions cut 3 bases from V and 5 bases from J, with 10 bases between. This CDR3 is built from 13 residues.

The chain is built from TRBV4-2 and TRBJ2-7, with D perhaps matching TRBD2 (5 bases). The CDR3 runs to 16 residues. V was clipped by 3 bases and J by 3 bases, with 18 bases between them. Germline assignment: CDR1 LGHNA and CDR2 YNFKEQ. CDR3 region: CASSQGLGGSGYEQYF. Here the CDR3 DNA reads TGTGCCAGCAGCCAGGGTCTCGGTGGGAGCGGCTACGAGCAGTACTTC.

The rearrangement uses TRBV5-1 and TRBJ1-2; 10 bases align to TRBD1. The trim removed 4 bases at V and 6 bases at J, leaving 9 bases unmatched. Germline V gene data show CDR1 as SGHRS and CDR2 as YFSETQ. The CDR3 loop spans 15 amino acids. The CDR3 DNA reads as TGCGCCAGCAGCAGGGACTCCGGGACAGGGGATGGCTACACCTTC. Residues: CASSRDSGTGDGYTF.

V gene TRBV9 combines with J gene TRBJ1-3, with TRBD1 matching over 7 bases. The J segment lost 4 bases and the V segment lost 0 bases, leaving 10 bases of the junction unmatched. This CDR3 has 17 residues. Germline loops: CDR1 SGDLS, CDR2 YYNGEE. Here the CDR3 DNA reads TGTGCCAGCAGCGTAGCCCTCACGACAGGGACAGGAAACACCATATATTTT. Protein sequence: CASSVALTTGTGNTIYF.

This chain connects TRBV7-2 to TRBJ1-4, with 7 positions matching TRBD1. The length of the CDR3 is 13 residues. Trimming removed 4 bases from V and 8 bases from J; junction bases left unmatched: 4. CDR1 and CDR2 (germline): SGHTA, FQGNSA. This CDR3 is CASSSRGEEKLFF. The CDR3 region has the DNA TGTGCCAGCAGCTCCAGGGGGGAGGAAAAACTGTTTTTT.

In its sample, this clone is medium-sized. The chain couples TRBV6-5 to TRBJ2-1, with a tentative D call TRBD2 (6 bases). V shed 5 bases and J shed 4 bases, with 12 bases lying between them. From germline, CDR1 is MNHEY and CDR2 SVGAGI. The CDR3 is 14 amino acids. CDR3: CASSTPGTYNEQFF. Here the CDR3 DNA reads TGTGCCAGCAGTACCCCGGGGACTTACAATGAGCAGTTCTTC.

The V gene is TRBV5-1, the J gene TRBJ1-1; no clear D. Germline CDR1 and CDR2: SGHRS and YFSETQ. This CDR3 comprises 13 residues. V was clipped by 0 bases and J by 5 bases, with 8 bases between them. In nucleotides, the CDR3 is TGCGCCAGCAGCTTGGACGGGTGGACTGAAGCTTTCTTT. This gives the protein CASSLDGWTEAFF.

The gene calls are TRBV27 and TRBJ2-7, with a tentative D call TRBD1 (8 bases). Trimming took 1 base from V and 5 from J, leaving 18 bases between them. Germline loops: CDR1 MNHEY, CDR2 SMNVEV (reference sequence). The CDR3 runs to 16 residues. The CDR3, as DNA: TGTGCCAGCAGTTTATGGGGGGGGGCAGGGGGCAACGAGCAGTACTTC. This codes for CASSLWGGAGGNEQYF.

The rearrangement joins TRBV9 to TRBJ2-3; 7 bases fit TRBD2. V was pared by 2 bases and J by 0 bases, with 0 bases of the junction left unmatched. CDR1 SGDLS and CDR2 YYNGEE come from the germline V gene. This CDR3 is 14 amino acids long. CDR3 DNA: TGTGCCAGCAGCGTTAGCGGGAGCACAGATACGCAGTATTTT. It specifies CASSVSGSTDTQYF.

Only a few counts were recorded for this clone. This sequence joins TRBV7-8 and TRBJ1-6; D not certain. Trimming shortened V by 4 bases and J by 2 bases, and 9 bases separated the two germline ends. This CDR3 comprises 15 residues. Germline CDR1 is SGHVS and CDR2 is FQNEAQ. CDR3 amino acids: CASSWAGTYNSPLHF. The CDR3 nucleotides are TGTGCCAGCAGCTGGGCCGGGACCTATAATTCACCCCTCCACTTT.

This chain links TRBV2 with TRBJ1-6; D might be TRBD1 (6 bases). The CDR3 is 13 residues long. V was trimmed by 8 bases and J by 10 bases, leaving 15 bases between them. The V gene's germline CDR1 is SNHLY and CDR2 FYNNEI. The CDR3 region is CASRGATRSPLHF. Here the CDR3 DNA reads TGTGCCAGCCGGGGGGCGACTCGATCACCCCTCCACTTT.